This passage covers 23 T cell receptor beta chains from one sample sequenced in a study of cytomegalovirus exposure and HLA in healthy donors. The data were produced by immunoSEQ multiplex PCR, yet TCRdb's version contains in-frame clones alone and is incomplete. The table records under 250,000 clones, 85% to 95% of them present only once. The specimen was PBMCs. These receptors came from a woman under 30 in good health and CMV-seronegative.

The chain carries TRBV6-5 and TRBJ1-2; D unresolved. V shed 5 bases and J shed 8 bases, with 12 bases lying between them. In germline, CDR1 is MNHEY, CDR2 SVGAGI. The CDR3 loop spans 12 amino acids. DNA for the CDR3: TGTGCCAGCAGTACCACCGGGAACGGCTACACCTTC. As protein: CASSTTGNGYTF.

This rearrangement joins TRBV7-2 to TRBJ1-1, with 10 bases aligning to TRBD1. The germline CDR1 and CDR2 sequences are SGHTA and FQGNSA. CDR3 length equals 13 residues. The V and J ends lost 6 bases and 4 bases, in that order; junction bases with no gene match: 2. CDR3 region: CASRRTGGTEAFF. Written as DNA, the CDR3 is TGTGCCAGCAGGAGGACAGGGGGCACTGAAGCTTTCTTT.

The gene calls are TRBV30 and TRBJ1-1, with 9 bases aligning to TRBD1. Germline V gives CDR1 GTSNPN, CDR2 SVGIG (reference sequence). Losses at the gene ends were 3 bases for V and 7 bases for J; bases not matched to a gene: 3. This CDR3 has 12 residues. CDR3 coding DNA: TGTGCCTGGAGCCGGGACAGGGTTGAAGCTTTCTTT. Protein: CAWSRDRVEAFF.

The rearrangement uses TRBV6-6 and TRBJ1-2, with D possibly matching TRBD1 (5 bases). The germline V gene encodes CDR1 MNHNY and CDR2 SVGAGI (reference sequence). This CDR3 contains 13 residues. Trimming left V 7 bases short and J 4 bases short, with 13 bases between. The CDR3: CASTKMGGYGYTF. In DNA form, the CDR3 reads TGTGCCAGCACAAAGATGGGGGGCTATGGCTACACCTTC.

The V gene is TRBV13, the J gene TRBJ2-1; the match to TRBD2 covers 13 bases. This CDR3 comprises 14 residues. The V gene's germline CDR1 is PRHDT and CDR2 FYEKMQ (reference sequence). The ends lost 3 bases at V and 12 bases at J; junction bases unmatched: 5. Here the CDR3 reads CASSFRTSGSGQFF. DNA for the CDR3: TGTGCCAGCAGCTTTAGGACTAGCGGGAGTGGGCAGTTCTTC.

The CDR3 DNA reads TGTGCCAGCAGCCCACAGACAGACCTCTATGGCTACACCTTC. This codes for CASSPQTDLYGYTF. This rearrangement joins TRBV5-6 to TRBJ1-2, with a weak D call TRBD1 (5 bases). V lost 4 bases and J lost 4, with 14 bases in between. This CDR3 region has 14 residues. The germline V gene has CDR1 SGHDT and CDR2 YYEEEE.

The chain joins TRBV6-6 to TRBJ1-5; D is possibly TRBD1 (5 bases). Trimming removed 5 bases from V and 6 bases from J, with 8 bases in between. Germline-derived CDR1 and CDR2 are MNHNY and SVGAGI (reference sequence). The CDR3 extends over 12 amino acids. Here the CDR3 reads CASSRQGQPQHF. The CDR3 DNA sequence: TGTGCCAGCAGTCGTCAGGGTCAGCCCCAGCATTTT.

The chain combines TRBV2 with TRBJ1-1; a possible D gene is TRBD1 (5 bases). The CDR3 extends over 13 amino acids. Germline V CDR1 and CDR2: SNHLY, FYNNEI. Trimming took off 8 bases at V and 2 bases at J, with 12 bases between the two ends. This CDR3 reads CASGEDINTEAFF. CDR3 coding DNA: TGTGCCAGCGGAGAGGACATTAACACTGAAGCTTTCTTT.

The chain combines TRBV28 with TRBJ2-7; the D gene is possibly TRBD1 (6 bases). The CDR3 loop spans 15 amino acids. Trimming took off 6 bases at V and 2 bases at J, with 17 bases between the two ends. The germline CDR1 and CDR2 sequences are MDHEN and SYDVKM. The DNA of the CDR3 is TGTGCCAGCAGCGCTCCAGGGGCGCCGACCTACGAGCAGTACTTC. Translated, it gives CASSAPGAPTYEQYF.

The rearrangement links TRBV30 to TRBJ1-1; a possible D gene is TRBD1 (6 bases). The V gene's germline CDR1 is GTSNPN and CDR2 SVGIG (reference sequence). This CDR3 has 14 residues. Trimming removed 4 bases from V and 1 base from J, with 13 bases in between. This CDR3 is CAWNLGHKNTEAFF. The CDR3 DNA sequence: TGTGCCTGGAACCTGGGACATAAGAACACTGAAGCTTTCTTT.

V gene TRBV29-1 combines with J gene TRBJ1-2; 8 bases agree with TRBD1. This CDR3 is 11 amino acids long. Germline trimming cut 8 bases from V and 8 bases from J; bases unmatched to any gene: 7. The germline V gene encodes CDR1 SQVTM and CDR2 ANQGSEA. Here the CDR3 DNA reads TGCAGCATCGGACAGGGCGGAGGCTACACCTTC. This translates into CSIGQGGGYTF.

This clone was observed once. The V and J genes are TRBV5-4 and TRBJ2-7, with TRBD2 identical over 10 bases. The CDR3 contains 15 residues. Trimming removed 0 bases from V and 6 bases from J; junction bases left unmatched: 6. Per the germline V gene, CDR1 is SGHNT and CDR2 is YYREEE (reference sequence). CDR3: CASSLEAGGLFEQYF. The CDR3 nucleotides read TGTGCCAGCAGCTTGGAAGCGGGAGGGCTTTTCGAGCAGTACTTC.

CDR3 bases: TGTGCCAGCAGCTTCGGTCTTTTGGACAGACTGAAGAGGGAGACCCAGTACTTC. Encoded protein: CASSFGLLDRLKRETQYF. The chain carries TRBV11-2 and TRBJ2-5; possibly TRBD1 for D (6 bases). Germline CDR1 reads SGHAT; CDR2 reads FQNNGV. The CDR3 covers 18 residues. The V gene lost 3 bases and the J gene lost 5 bases, with 25 bases spanning the gap.

The chain combines TRBV7-9 with TRBJ2-1; the D gene is possibly TRBD2 (6 bases). V lost 7 bases and J 10 bases, leaving 17 bases between the germline ends. Germline values: CDR1 SEHNR, CDR2 FQNEAQ (reference sequence). CDR3 length equals 13 residues. CDR3 sequence: CASTLRERDEQFF. CDR3 sequence (DNA): TGTGCCAGCACCCTACGGGAGCGCGACGAGCAGTTCTTC.

V gene TRBV2 combines with J gene TRBJ2-5; weak D call: TRBD1 (6 bases). Germline CDR1 and CDR2: SNHLY and FYNNEI. CDR3 length: 17 residues. V was trimmed by 6 bases and J by 5 bases, leaving 25 bases between them. CDR3 nucleotide sequence: TGTGCCAGCAGAGCCCGGACCGTAATTCCTAGGGGGGAGACCCAGTACTTC. Its translation is CASRARTVIPRGETQYF.

V is TRBV27 and J is TRBJ1-4; possible D gene TRBD1, 5 bases. This CDR3 comprises 15 residues. V lost 4 bases to trimming and J lost 4 bases, with 13 bases between them. The germline gives CDR1 MNHEY, CDR2 SMNVEV (reference sequence). CDR3 coding DNA: TGTGCCAGCAGTTCCCAGGGATCCTTTAATGAAAAACTGTTTTTT. Amino acids: CASSSQGSFNEKLFF.

The CDR3 loop reads CASSLGESYEQYF. The CDR3 DNA reads TGTGCCAGTAGTTTGGGAGAGTCCTACGAGCAGTACTTC. The chain links TRBV19 to TRBJ2-7; the D gene is possibly TRBD2 (5 bases). Trimming took off 5 bases at V and 1 base at J, with 9 bases between the two ends. CDR1 is LNHDA and CDR2 is SQIVND in the germline V gene (reference sequence). This CDR3 contains 13 residues.

This clone was seen at least ten times. The chain recombines TRBV11-2 with TRBJ1-1, with TRBD1 matching 7 bases. This CDR3 has 14 residues. Per the germline V gene, CDR1 is SGHAT and CDR2 is FQNNGV. Losses at the gene ends were 4 bases for V and 4 bases for J; bases not matched to a gene: 6. CDR3 in DNA: TGTGCCAGCAGCTCCACAGGGGAGACCACTGAAGCTTTCTTT. Translated: CASSSTGETTEAFF.

The CDR3 region is CASRDRDRGNTEAFF. DNA for the CDR3: TGTGCCAGCAGGGACCGGGACAGGGGGAACACTGAAGCTTTCTTT. This rearrangement joins TRBV6-5 to TRBJ1-1, with 10 bases aligning to TRBD1. With 6 bases clipped from V and 1 base from J, the junction kept 5 bases outside the gene matches. This CDR3 has 15 amino acids. Germline-derived CDR1 and CDR2 are MNHEY and SVGAGI.

This clone was seen only once. The rearrangement uses TRBV19 and TRBJ2-5; 11 nucleotides agree with TRBD2. V shed 5 bases and J 2 bases; nucleotides not matched to a gene: 4. Germline CDR1 is LNHDA and CDR2 is SQIVND (reference sequence). CDR3 length: 15 amino acids. This CDR3 reads CASSAGTSGQETQYF. CDR3 nucleotides: TGTGCCAGTAGTGCCGGGACTAGCGGACAAGAGACCCAGTACTTC.

The J gene is TRBJ1-2, the V gene TRBV19; 8 bases map to TRBD1. After removal of 0 bases from V and 3 bases from J, the junction contained 3 bases not matched to a gene. Germline V lookup: CDR1 LNHDA, CDR2 SQIVND (reference sequence). The CDR3 totals 15 residues. The CDR3 sequence: CASSIEGQGDYGYTF. The CDR3 region has the DNA TGTGCCAGTAGTATAGAAGGACAGGGTGACTATGGCTACACCTTC.

As for this clone: The sample carries other DNA sequences with the same CDR3. The rearrangement links TRBV29-1 to TRBJ1-1; no firm D call. Germline V lookup: CDR1 SQVTM, CDR2 ANQGSEA. The CDR3 runs to 12 residues. The germline V and J ends were trimmed by 2 bases and 4 bases, with 8 bases remaining between them. The CDR3 loop is CSVERGGTEAFF. The CDR3 DNA follows: TGCAGCGTTGAACGAGGCGGCACTGAAGCTTTCTTT.

V and J are TRBV9 and TRBJ1-5, with D tentatively TRBD1 (5 bases). Germline assignment: CDR1 SGDLS and CDR2 YYNGEE. The V and J ends lost 0 bases and 1 base respectively, with 11 bases between them. The CDR3 is 16 residues long. CDR3 coding DNA: TGTGCCAGCAGCGTAGGGGCGGGGGAGAGCAATCAGCCCCAGCATTTT. It codes for CASSVGAGESNQPQHF.